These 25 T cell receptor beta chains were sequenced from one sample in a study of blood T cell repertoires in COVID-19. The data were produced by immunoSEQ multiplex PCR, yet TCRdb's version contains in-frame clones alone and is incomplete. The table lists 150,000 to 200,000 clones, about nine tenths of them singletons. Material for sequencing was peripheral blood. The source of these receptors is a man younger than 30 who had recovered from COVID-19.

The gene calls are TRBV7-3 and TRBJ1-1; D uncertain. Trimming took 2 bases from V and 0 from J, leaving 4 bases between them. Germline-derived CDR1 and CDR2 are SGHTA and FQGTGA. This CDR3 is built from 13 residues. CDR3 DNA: TGTGCCAGCAGCTTACAGTTGAACACTGAAGCTTTCTTT. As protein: CASSLQLNTEAFF. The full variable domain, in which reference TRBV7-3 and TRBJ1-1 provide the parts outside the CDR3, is GAGVSQTPSNKVTEKGKYVELRCDPISGHTALYWYRQSLGQGPEFLIYFQGTGAADDSGLPNDRFFAVRPEGSVSTLKIQRTERGDSAVYLCASSLQLNTEAFFGQGTRLTVV.

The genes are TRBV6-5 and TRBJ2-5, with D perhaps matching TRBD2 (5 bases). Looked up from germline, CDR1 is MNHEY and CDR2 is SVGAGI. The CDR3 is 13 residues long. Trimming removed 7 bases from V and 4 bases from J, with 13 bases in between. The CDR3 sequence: CASTLEGRETQYF. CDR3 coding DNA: TGTGCCAGCACGTTAGAGGGAAGAGAGACCCAGTACTTC.

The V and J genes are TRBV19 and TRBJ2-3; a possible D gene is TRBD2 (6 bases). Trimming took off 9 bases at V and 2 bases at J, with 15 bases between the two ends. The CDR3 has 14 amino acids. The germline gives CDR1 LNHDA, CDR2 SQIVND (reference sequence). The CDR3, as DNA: TGTGCCAGCAGCCGGGGACTGTCCACAGATACGCAGTATTTT. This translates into CASSRGLSTDTQYF.

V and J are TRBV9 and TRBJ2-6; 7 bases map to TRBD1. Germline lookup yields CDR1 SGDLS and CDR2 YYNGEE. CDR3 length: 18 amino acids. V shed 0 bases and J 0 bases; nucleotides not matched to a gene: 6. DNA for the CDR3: TGTGCCAGCAGCGTAGCTTGGGACAGAAGCTCTGGGGCCAACGTCCTGACTTTC. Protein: CASSVAWDRSSGANVLTF.

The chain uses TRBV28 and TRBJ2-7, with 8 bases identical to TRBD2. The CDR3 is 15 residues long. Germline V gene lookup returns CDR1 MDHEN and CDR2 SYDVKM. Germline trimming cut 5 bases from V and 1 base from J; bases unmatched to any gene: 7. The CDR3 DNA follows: TGTGCCAGCAGTACCCCCGGGGGGGCTTCCTACGAGCAGTACTTC. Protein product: CASSTPGGASYEQYF.

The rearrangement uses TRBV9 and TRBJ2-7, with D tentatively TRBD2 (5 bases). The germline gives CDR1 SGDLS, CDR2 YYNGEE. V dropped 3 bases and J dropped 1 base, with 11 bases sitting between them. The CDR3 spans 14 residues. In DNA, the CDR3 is TGTGCCAGCAGCGAGAGGACTGGATCCTACGAGCAGTACTTC. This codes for CASSERTGSYEQYF.

CDR3 sequence: CASSMSGSTYEQYF. For the CDR3, the DNA is TGTGCCAGCAGCATGAGCGGATCAACCTACGAGCAGTACTTC. The chain uses TRBV6-5 and TRBJ2-7; possible D gene TRBD2, 5 bases. The CDR3 totals 14 residues. CDR1 is MNHEY and CDR2 is SVGAGI in the germline V gene. Trimming left V 6 bases short and J 2 bases short, with 14 bases between.

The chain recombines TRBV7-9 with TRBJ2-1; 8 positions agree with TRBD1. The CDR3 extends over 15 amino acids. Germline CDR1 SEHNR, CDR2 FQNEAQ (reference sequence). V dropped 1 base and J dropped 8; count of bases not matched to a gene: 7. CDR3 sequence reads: CASSLVRTGQDEQFF. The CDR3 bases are TGTGCCAGCAGCTTAGTTAGGACAGGGCAGGATGAGCAGTTCTTC.

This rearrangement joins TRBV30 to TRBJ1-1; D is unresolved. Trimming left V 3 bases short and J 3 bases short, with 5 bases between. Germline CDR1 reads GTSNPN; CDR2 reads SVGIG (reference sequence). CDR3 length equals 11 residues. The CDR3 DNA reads TGTGCCTGGAGACGGGACACTGAAGCTTTCTTT. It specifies CAWRRDTEAFF.

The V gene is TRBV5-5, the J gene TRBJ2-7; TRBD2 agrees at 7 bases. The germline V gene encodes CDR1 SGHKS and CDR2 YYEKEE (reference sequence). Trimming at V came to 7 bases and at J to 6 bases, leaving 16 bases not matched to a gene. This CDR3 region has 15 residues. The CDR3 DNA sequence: TGTGCCAGCCGTACATTCGGGGCGGGAGTAGGCGAGCAGTACTTC. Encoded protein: CASRTFGAGVGEQYF. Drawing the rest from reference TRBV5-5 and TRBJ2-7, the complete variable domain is DAGVTQSPTHLIKTRGQQVTLRCSPISGHKSVSWYQQVLGQGPQFIFQYYEKEERGRGNFPDRFSARQFPNYSSELNVNALLLGDSALYLCASRTFGAGVGEQYFGPGTRLTVT.

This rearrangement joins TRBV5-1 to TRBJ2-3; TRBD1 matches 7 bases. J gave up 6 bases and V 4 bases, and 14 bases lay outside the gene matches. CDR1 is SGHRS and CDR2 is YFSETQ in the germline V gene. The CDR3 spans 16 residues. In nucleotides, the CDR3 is TGCGCCAGCAGCCCGGTAGGGGGCCGAGGAGCGGATACGCAGTATTTT. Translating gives CASSPVGGRGADTQYF.

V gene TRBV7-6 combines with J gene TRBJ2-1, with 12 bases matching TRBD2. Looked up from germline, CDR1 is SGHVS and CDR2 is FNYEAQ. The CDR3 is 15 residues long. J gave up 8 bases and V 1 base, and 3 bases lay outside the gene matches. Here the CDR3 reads CASSLGLAGVYEQFF. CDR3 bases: TGTGCCAGCAGCTTAGGACTAGCGGGAGTCTATGAGCAGTTCTTC.

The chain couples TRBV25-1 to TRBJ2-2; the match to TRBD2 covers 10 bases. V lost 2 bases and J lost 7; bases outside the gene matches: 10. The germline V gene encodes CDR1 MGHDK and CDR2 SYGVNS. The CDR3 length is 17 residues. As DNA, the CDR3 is TGTGCCAGCAGTGAACGGGGTCTAGCGGGAGTGGGCGGGGAGCTGTTTTTT. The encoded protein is CASSERGLAGVGGELFF.

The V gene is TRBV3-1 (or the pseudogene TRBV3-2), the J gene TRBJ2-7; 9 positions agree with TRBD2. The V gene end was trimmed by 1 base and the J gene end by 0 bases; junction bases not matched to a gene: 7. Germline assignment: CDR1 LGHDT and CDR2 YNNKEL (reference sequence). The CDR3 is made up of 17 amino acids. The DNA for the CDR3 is TGTGCCAGCAGCCAAGGATTGGTAGCGGGAGTCTCCTACGAGCAGTACTTC. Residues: CASSQGLVAGVSYEQYF.

The CDR3 DNA reads TGTGCCAGCAGCTTATCTCGAGAGACCCAGTACTTC. Translating gives CASSLSRETQYF. The chain recombines TRBV11-2 with TRBJ2-5, with unresolved D. The germline gives CDR1 SGHAT, CDR2 FQNNGV. Trimming took 2 bases from V and 4 from J, leaving 5 bases between them. The CDR3 consists of 12 residues.

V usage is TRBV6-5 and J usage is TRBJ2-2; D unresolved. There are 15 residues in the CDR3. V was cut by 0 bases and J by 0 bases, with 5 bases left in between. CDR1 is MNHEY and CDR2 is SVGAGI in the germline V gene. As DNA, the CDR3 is TGTGCCAGCAGTTACTCTGAGACGAACACCGGGGAGCTGTTTTTT. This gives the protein CASSYSETNTGELFF.

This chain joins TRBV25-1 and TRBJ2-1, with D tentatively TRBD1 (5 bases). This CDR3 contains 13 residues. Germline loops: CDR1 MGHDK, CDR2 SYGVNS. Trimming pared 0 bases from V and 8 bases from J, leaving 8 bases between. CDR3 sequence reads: CASSEYQGDEQFF. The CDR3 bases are TGTGCCAGCAGTGAATATCAGGGCGATGAGCAGTTCTTC.

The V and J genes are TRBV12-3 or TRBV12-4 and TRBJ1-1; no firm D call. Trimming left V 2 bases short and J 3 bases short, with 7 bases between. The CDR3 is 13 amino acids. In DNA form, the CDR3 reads TGTGCCAGCAGTTTACAGGAATACACTGAAGCTTTCTTT. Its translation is CASSLQEYTEAFF.

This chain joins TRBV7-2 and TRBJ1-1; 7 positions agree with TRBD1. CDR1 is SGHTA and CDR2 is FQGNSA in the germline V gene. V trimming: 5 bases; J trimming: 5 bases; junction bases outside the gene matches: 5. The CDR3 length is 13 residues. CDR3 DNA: TGTGCCAGCAGCAAACAGGGGCAGACTGAAGCTTTCTTT. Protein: CASSKQGQTEAFF.

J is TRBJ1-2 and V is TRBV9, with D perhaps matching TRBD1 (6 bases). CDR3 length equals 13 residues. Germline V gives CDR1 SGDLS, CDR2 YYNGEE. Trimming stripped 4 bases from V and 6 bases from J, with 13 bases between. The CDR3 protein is CASSPEGGDGYTF. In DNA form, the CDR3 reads TGTGCCAGCAGCCCTGAGGGGGGGGATGGCTACACCTTC.

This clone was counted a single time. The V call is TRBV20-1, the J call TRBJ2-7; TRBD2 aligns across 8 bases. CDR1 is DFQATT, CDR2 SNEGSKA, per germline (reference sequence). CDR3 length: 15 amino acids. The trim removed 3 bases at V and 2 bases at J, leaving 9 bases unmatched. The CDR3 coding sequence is TGCAGTGCTAGTACCACTAGCGGAGGAACCTACGAGCAGTACTTC. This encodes CSASTTSGGTYEQYF.

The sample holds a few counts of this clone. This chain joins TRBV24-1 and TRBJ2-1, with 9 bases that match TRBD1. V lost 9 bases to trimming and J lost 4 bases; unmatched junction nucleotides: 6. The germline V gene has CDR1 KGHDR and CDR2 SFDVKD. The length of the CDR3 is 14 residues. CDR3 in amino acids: CATPDRGLYNEQFF. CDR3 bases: TGTGCCACCCCGGACAGGGGCCTTTACAATGAGCAGTTCTTC.

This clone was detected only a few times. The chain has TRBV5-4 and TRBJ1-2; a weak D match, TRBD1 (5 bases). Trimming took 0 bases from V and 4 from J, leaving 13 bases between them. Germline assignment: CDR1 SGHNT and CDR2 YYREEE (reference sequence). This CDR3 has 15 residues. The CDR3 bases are TGTGCCAGCAGCTTGGCCCGACAGACCGGCTATGGCTACACCTTC. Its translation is CASSLARQTGYGYTF.

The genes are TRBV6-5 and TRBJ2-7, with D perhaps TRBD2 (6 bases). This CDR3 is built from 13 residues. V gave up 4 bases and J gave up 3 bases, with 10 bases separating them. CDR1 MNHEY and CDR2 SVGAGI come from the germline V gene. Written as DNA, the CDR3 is TGTGCCAGCAGTTGGGGACTTGTCTACGAGCAGTACTTC. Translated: CASSWGLVYEQYF.

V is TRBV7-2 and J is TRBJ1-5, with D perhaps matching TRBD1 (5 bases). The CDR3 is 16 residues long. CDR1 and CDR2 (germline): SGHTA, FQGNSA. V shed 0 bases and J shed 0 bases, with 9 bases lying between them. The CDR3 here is CASSLATDYSNQPQHF. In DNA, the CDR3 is TGTGCCAGCAGCTTAGCGACAGATTATAGCAATCAGCCCCAGCATTTT.